The 15 T cell receptor beta chains reported below all come from one sample, sequenced in a study of blood T cell repertoires in COVID-19. Produced via immunoSEQ multiplex PCR; TCRdb's table is partial and in-frame only. This table has hundreds of thousands of clones, around 80% appearing once. Material for sequencing was peripheral blood. The receptors shown here come from a woman aged 45-65 years with acute or convalescent COVID-19.

This chain uses TRBV28 with TRBJ2-7, with D maybe TRBD2 (6 bases). CDR1 and CDR2 (germline): MDHEN, SYDVKM. V was clipped by 6 bases and J by 5 bases, with 20 bases between them. This CDR3 has 15 residues. The CDR3 bases are TGTGCCAGCAGCCCATCTAATACCGGAGGGAACGAGCAGTACTTC. It specifies CASSPSNTGGNEQYF. Variable domain in full (rest from reference TRBV28 and TRBJ2-7): DVKVTQSSRYLVKRTGEKVFLECVQDMDHENMFWYRQDPGLGLRLIYFSYDVKMKEKGDIPEGYSVSREKKERFSLILESASTNQTSMYLCASSPSNTGGNEQYFGPGTRLTVT.

The chain has TRBV28 and TRBJ2-2, with 8 bases lining up with TRBD2. The germline CDR1 and CDR2 sequences are MDHEN and SYDVKM. V lost 3 bases, J lost 1 base, and 10 bases stayed unmatched. The length of the CDR3 is 18 residues. CDR3 coding DNA: TGTGCCAGCAGTTTGAGTCCCCGGCTAGCGGGGAACACCGGGGAGCTGTTTTTT. It codes for CASSLSPRLAGNTGELFF.

The chain is built from TRBV5-1 and TRBJ2-7, with 12 bases matching TRBD2. Trimming removed 1 base from V and 5 bases from J; junction bases left unmatched: 4. This CDR3 spans 15 amino acids. CDR1 is SGHRS, CDR2 YFSETQ, per germline. The CDR3 nucleotides are TGCGCCAGCAGCTTGTACCTAGCGGGAGGGAACGAGCAGTACTTC. Amino acid sequence: CASSLYLAGGNEQYF.

This chain joins TRBV19 and TRBJ2-2, with D tentatively TRBD2 (6 bases). Per the germline V gene, CDR1 is LNHDA and CDR2 is SQIVND (reference sequence). V lost 4 bases and J 6 bases, leaving 15 bases between the germline ends. The CDR3 has 15 amino acids. CDR3 in amino acids: CASSTRGPGAGELFF. Written as DNA, the CDR3 is TGTGCCAGTAGTACCCGGGGACCGGGGGCCGGGGAGCTGTTTTTT.

The CDR3 DNA reads as TGTGCCAGCAGCGCCTCCGACAGGGCTGGAAACACCATATATTTT. It translates to CASSASDRAGNTIYF. The chain joins TRBV9 to TRBJ1-3; 7 nucleotides agree with TRBD1. With 3 bases clipped from V and 2 bases from J, the junction kept 5 bases outside the gene matches. The CDR3 runs 15 residues. In germline, CDR1 is SGDLS, CDR2 YYNGEE.

This rearrangement joins TRBV3-1 (or the pseudogene TRBV3-2) to TRBJ1-1; TRBD1 aligns across 10 bases. The V gene's germline CDR1 is LGHDT and CDR2 YNNKEL (reference sequence). V lost 2 bases, J lost 5 bases, and 8 bases stayed unmatched. CDR3 length equals 16 residues. The CDR3 loop reads CASSQKKGQGWTEAFF. The CDR3 DNA is TGTGCCAGCAGCCAAAAAAAGGGACAGGGGTGGACTGAAGCTTTCTTT.

The chain carries TRBV9 and TRBJ2-3; the match to TRBD2 covers 9 bases. The CDR3 contains 14 residues. Germline values: CDR1 SGDLS, CDR2 YYNGEE. V shed 3 bases and J 5 bases; nucleotides not matched to a gene: 4. Written as DNA, the CDR3 is TGTGCCAGCAGCGGAAGACTAGCGGAAGATACGCAGTATTTT. Amino acids: CASSGRLAEDTQYF.

The chain combines TRBV2 with TRBJ2-3, with TRBD1 matching 8 bases. The germline CDR1 and CDR2 sequences are SNHLY and FYNNEI. CDR3 length: 15 amino acids. The junction had 6 bases not matched to a gene; V was cut back by 5 bases and J by 2 bases. This chain's CDR3 is CASSLGQGFTDTQYF. CDR3 DNA: TGTGCCAGCAGTCTCGGACAGGGTTTCACAGATACGCAGTATTTT.

This clone was observed once. V usage is TRBV27 and J usage is TRBJ1-5; D gene uncertain. The CDR3 has 15 amino acids. The ends were cut back, 6 bases at V and 2 bases at J, with 14 bases in the middle. Germline loops: CDR1 MNHEY, CDR2 SMNVEV (reference sequence). The chain's CDR3 is CASSPGSGGNQPQHF. The CDR3 DNA reads TGTGCCAGCAGCCCGGGGAGCGGGGGCAATCAGCCCCAGCATTTT.

This clone has a single count. The rearrangement links TRBV29-1 to TRBJ2-7; TRBD2 is a possible D gene (5 bases). Trimming shortened V by 4 bases and J by 2 bases, and 12 bases separated the two germline ends. Germline CDR1 is SQVTM and CDR2 is ANQGSEA. This CDR3 is built from 13 residues. CDR3 coding DNA: TGCAGCGTTGTGGCTAGCTACACCTACGAGCAGTACTTC. Translation gives CSVVASYTYEQYF.

The gene calls are TRBV14 and TRBJ2-3; D perhaps matches TRBD2 (5 bases). The CDR3 loop spans 14 amino acids. The germline V gene encodes CDR1 SGHDN and CDR2 FVKESK. V was pared by 5 bases and J by 0 bases, with 9 bases between. The CDR3 nucleotides are TGTGCCAGCAGCTCGGGGATTAGCACAGATACGCAGTATTTT. This encodes CASSSGISTDTQYF.

The gene calls are TRBV7-2 and TRBJ2-1, with TRBD2 as a possible D gene (5 bases). CDR1 and CDR2 from the germline V gene are SGHTA and FQGNSA. This CDR3 is 16 amino acids long. V was clipped by 7 bases and J by 2 bases, with 18 bases between them. The CDR3 loop reads CASTPDFAVTYNEQFF. As DNA, the CDR3 is TGTGCCAGCACCCCGGACTTCGCCGTGACCTACAATGAGCAGTTCTTC. The whole variable domain, filled in from reference TRBV7-2 and TRBJ2-1, reads GAGVSQSPSNKVTEKGKDVELRCDPISGHTALYWYRQSLGQGLEFLIYFQGNSAPDKSGLPSDRFSAERTGGSVSTLTIQRTQQEDSAVYLCASTPDFAVTYNEQFFGPGTRLTVL.

The chain carries TRBV7-2 and TRBJ2-1; 7 nucleotides align to TRBD2. Losses at the gene ends were 4 bases for V and 5 bases for J; bases not matched to a gene: 8. The CDR3 totals 15 residues. Germline V gene sequence: CDR1 SGHTA, CDR2 FQGNSA. The CDR3, as DNA: TGTGCCAGCAGCTCTAGTGGGACTACGAACAATGAGCAGTTCTTC. The encoded protein is CASSSSGTTNNEQFF.

This chain links TRBV27 with TRBJ2-3, with a tentative D call TRBD2 (6 bases). CDR1 and CDR2 from the germline V gene are MNHEY and SMNVEV (reference sequence). The CDR3 is made up of 15 amino acids. V was cut by 5 bases and J by 2 bases, with 14 bases left in between. The CDR3 nucleotides are TGTGCCAGCAGTGAGTTAGCGGATTACACAGATACGCAGTATTTT. Translation gives CASSELADYTDTQYF.

The chain joins TRBV7-9 to TRBJ1-5, with 9 positions matching TRBD1. CDR1 and CDR2 (germline): SEHNR, FQNEAQ (reference sequence). CDR3 size: 16 residues. V lost 0 bases to trimming and J lost 5 bases; unmatched junction nucleotides: 5. As DNA, the CDR3 is TGTGCCAGCAGCTTAGCCCACAGGGGGCTGGATCAGCCCCAGCATTTT. Amino acids: CASSLAHRGLDQPQHF.